Detailed here is one T cell receptor (beta chain). There are 17 residues in the CDR3. The V gene's germline CDR1 is MNHNS and CDR2 SASEGT. These data originate in a study of monozygotic twins with inflammatory bowel disease. TCRdb reanalyzed the 5' RACE reads, giving one entry per CDR3 protein sequence and no DNA. Recorded here are 400,000 or so distinct CDR3 sequences; the top ten clones represent 2.4%. The specimen sequenced was blood. This TCR derives from a human donor with ulcerative colitis or Crohn's disease, or a healthy co-twin of an affected twin (not recorded which). J is TRBJ2-4 and V is TRBV6-1; the D gene TCRdb calls, TRBD1, cannot be checked with no DNA. The CDR3 protein is CASRPRSGSRGKNIQYF.